This is a list of T cell receptor beta chains from one sample in a study of T cells after yellow fever vaccination. TCRdb ran MiXCR on the 5' RACE reads and lists one entry per CDR3 protein. The profile shows tens of thousands of distinct CDR3 sequences, 10% to 15% of them singletons. This specimen was CD8+ T cells not binding an NS4B(214-222) dextramer, sorted from PBMCs, taken approximately 22 days after the first yellow fever vaccination. The receptors originated from a young man who received the YFV17D yellow fever vaccine. CDR3s include the opening cysteine and the closing phenylalanine or tryptophan. Each record gives: CDR3 protein, CDR3 DNA, clone size, CDR3 length, J gene, V gene, D gene. D genes are given only for firm matches. A clone size is listed for some rows: how often the clone was seen (once, few, many), or a class if it is expanded.

CATGGGETEAFF TGTGCCACCGGGGGAGGCGAGACTGAAGCTTTCTTT - 12 TRBJ1-1 TRBV12-3/TRBV12-4 -
CASSPSLINEQFF TGTGCCAGCAGCCCCTCACTAATCAATGAGCAGTTCTTC - 13 TRBJ2-1 TRBV6-2/TRBV6-3 -
CASSQDPWGQGYGYTF TGCGCCAGCAGCCAAGACCCATGGGGTCAGGGCTATGGCTACACCTTC few 16 TRBJ1-2 TRBV4-3 -
CASSRLAGAVQETQYF TGTGCCAGCAGCCGACTAGCGGGGGCCGTCCAAGAGACCCAGTACTTC - 16 TRBJ2-5 TRBV12-3/TRBV12-4 TRBD2
CTSSHAGTRDEAFF TGCACCAGCAGCCACGCCGGGACACGGGATGAAGCTTTCTTT - 14 TRBJ1-1 TRBV4-1 -
CASSPHSGPYPPYGYTF TGTGCCAGCAGCCCCCATAGTGGACCGTACCCTCCCTATGGCTACACCTTC few 17 TRBJ1-2 TRBV9 -
CASSYTPGDSGNTIYF TGTGCCAGCAGTTACACTCCAGGCGACTCTGGAAACACCATATATTTT few 16 TRBJ1-3 TRBV6-5 -
CASSLSWGQAETQYF TGTGCCAGCAGCCTAAGCTGGGGACAGGCTGAGACCCAGTACTTC few 15 TRBJ2-5 TRBV7-6 TRBD1
CASSRKSGTAYSNTGELFF TGTGCCAGCAGTCGAAAATCCGGGACAGCTTATTCGAACACCGGGGAGCTGTTTTTT few 19 TRBJ2-2 TRBV6-2/TRBV6-3 TRBD1
CASSPSGLQPQHF TGTGCCAGCAGCCCCAGCGGCCTTCAGCCCCAGCATTTT few 13 TRBJ1-5 TRBV6-1 -
CASSFRTVDTEAFF TGCGCCAGCAGCTTCCGGACCGTGGACACTGAAGCTTTCTTT few 14 TRBJ1-1 TRBV5-1 -
CASSSRAGWDYGYTF TGTGCCAGCAGCTCCAGGGCGGGTTGGGACTATGGCTACACCTTC - 15 TRBJ1-2 TRBV7-2 -
CASSLEGTPSYEQYF TGTGCCAGCAGCTTGGAGGGTACACCCTCCTACGAGCAGTACTTC - 15 TRBJ2-7 TRBV7-6 -
CASSLASEQYF TGCGCCAGCAGCTTGGCATCGGAGCAGTACTTC - 11 TRBJ2-7 TRBV5-1 -
CASSQGVAGELFF TGTGCCAGCAGCCAAGGCGTTGCCGGGGAGCTGTTTTTT few 13 TRBJ2-2 TRBV12-3/TRBV12-4 -
CASSSDGSYEQYF TGTGCCAGCAGTTCCGACGGTTCCTACGAGCAGTACTTC few 13 TRBJ2-7 TRBV12-3/TRBV12-4 -
CASSYSTEQYF TGTGCCAGCAGTTACTCGACCGAGCAGTACTTC - 11 TRBJ2-7 TRBV6-2/TRBV6-3 -
CVSLGGHNEQFF TGTGTTAGTCTGGGGGGCCACAATGAGCAGTTCTTC once 12 TRBJ2-1 TRBV7-9 -
CASSLVRGTQETQYF TGTGCCAGCAGCTTGGTACGGGGCACCCAAGAGACCCAGTACTTC few 15 TRBJ2-5 TRBV7-2 -
CASRGLRDTQYF TGTGCCAGCCGCGGACTTAGAGATACGCAGTATTTT many 12 TRBJ2-3 TRBV5-6 -
CASSSHREYQPQHF TGTGCCAGCAGTTCCCACAGGGAGTATCAGCCCCAGCATTTT - 14 TRBJ1-5 TRBV6-2/TRBV6-3 -
CASRAGLAYEQYF TGTGCCAGCAGAGCGGGCTTGGCGTACGAGCAGTACTTC few 13 TRBJ2-7 TRBV6-1 -
CASSQTDRTMVGYTF TGCGCCAGCAGCCAAACGGACAGGACGATGGTAGGCTACACCTTC - 15 TRBJ1-2 TRBV4-1 TRBD1
CASSLSGPLQETQYF TGTGCCAGCAGCTTATCTGGGCCGCTCCAAGAGACCCAGTACTTC - 15 TRBJ2-5 TRBV7-9 -
CASSQDTEEDRVFLVEKLFF TGTGCCAGCAGCCAAGATACGGAGGAGGACAGGGTTTTCCTAGTTGAAAAACTGTTTTTT few 20 TRBJ1-4 TRBV4-2 TRBD1
CSALERSGTDTQYF TGCAGTGCATTAGAGCGTTCGGGCACAGATACGCAGTATTTT - 14 TRBJ2-3 TRBV20-1 -
CATSSPGTATDTQYF TGTGCCACCAGCAGCCCCGGGACAGCTACAGATACGCAGTATTTT - 15 TRBJ2-3 TRBV15 TRBD1
CASSQLQGTGGYTF TGCGCCAGCAGCCAGCTACAGGGTACGGGTGGCTACACCTTC few 14 TRBJ1-2 TRBV4-1 -
CSARDPNAANYGYTF TGCAGTGCTAGAGATCCGAACGCAGCTAACTATGGCTACACCTTC - 15 TRBJ1-2 TRBV20-1 -
CASSPGTPSGELFF TGTGCCAGCAGCCCGGGGACCCCCTCCGGTGAGCTGTTTTTT - 14 TRBJ2-2 TRBV5-4 -
CASAAGGVREQFF TGTGCCAGCGCAGCGGGGGGCGTCAGGGAGCAGTTCTTC - 13 TRBJ2-1 TRBV7-9 TRBD2
CASSPKTGGYSPLHF TGCGCCAGCAGCCCAAAGACAGGGGGATATTCACCCCTCCACTTT - 15 TRBJ1-6 TRBV4-3 TRBD1
CASSQLTSSGNTIYF TGTGCCAGCAGCCAATTAACAAGCTCTGGAAACACCATATATTTT - 15 TRBJ1-3 TRBV16 -
CASSLFSTGLAYNSPLHF TGTGCCAGCAGCTTATTCAGTACAGGGTTGGCCTATAATTCACCCCTCCACTTT few 18 TRBJ1-6 TRBV11-2 -
CASSLAPDQPQHF TGCGCCAGCAGCTTGGCTCCCGATCAGCCCCAGCATTTT - 13 TRBJ1-5 TRBV5-1 -
CASSLGVYDEQFF TGTGCCAGCAGCTTGGGGGTTTACGATGAGCAGTTCTTC - 13 TRBJ2-1 TRBV5-5 -
CASSQEWRGPYEQYF TGTGCCAGCAGCCAAGAATGGAGGGGGCCGTACGAGCAGTACTTC few 15 TRBJ2-7 TRBV3-1 -
CASRDTGYDQPQHF TGTGCCAGCAGGGATACAGGGTATGATCAGCCCCAGCATTTT few 14 TRBJ1-5 TRBV27 -
CASSLLARNEQFF TGTGCCAGCAGCTTGCTAGCGCGGAATGAGCAGTTCTTC - 13 TRBJ2-1 TRBV5-6 -
CASSPYITGELFF TGTGCCAGCAGTCCATACATCACCGGGGAGCTGTTTTTT - 13 TRBJ2-2 TRBV27 -
CAISSSRDRVNQPQHF TGTGCCATCAGCTCCTCCCGGGACAGGGTTAATCAGCCCCAGCATTTT few 16 TRBJ1-5 TRBV10-3 TRBD1
CASSVSGGSGPYNEQFF TGTGCCAGCAGCGTAAGTGGGGGGAGCGGACCCTACAATGAGCAGTTCTTC few 17 TRBJ2-1 TRBV9 -
CASSQPGQGEDTQYF TGCGCCAGCAGCCAACCGGGACAGGGGGAAGATACGCAGTATTTT - 15 TRBJ2-3 TRBV4-1 TRBD1
CASSPPLVYREWGDYEAFF TGTGCCAGCTCACCACCGTTGGTTTACAGGGAGTGGGGGGATTATGAAGCTTTCTTT few 19 TRBJ1-1 TRBV18 -
CASSLGTGEGRNTEAFF TGTGCCAGCAGCTTAGGGACAGGGGAGGGCCGGAACACTGAAGCTTTCTTT - 17 TRBJ1-1 TRBV7-9 TRBD1
CASSQSTVMYQETQYF TGCGCCAGCAGTCAATCGACAGTTATGTACCAAGAGACCCAGTACTTC many 16 TRBJ2-5 TRBV23-1 -
CASNLAGYQETQYF TGTGCCAGCAATTTAGCAGGGTACCAAGAGACCCAGTACTTC - 14 TRBJ2-5 TRBV11-2 -
CASSDLFGNPYEQYF TGTGCCAGCAGTGATCTTTTTGGCAATCCCTACGAGCAGTACTTC - 15 TRBJ2-7 TRBV2 -
CASSLARRDSYEQYF TGTGCCAGCAGCTTAGCTCGGCGGGACTCCTACGAGCAGTACTTC - 15 TRBJ2-7 TRBV7-2 -
CASSPSVGLNTEAFF TGCGCCAGCAGCCCCTCGGTGGGGTTGAACACTGAAGCTTTCTTT few 15 TRBJ1-1 TRBV4-1 -
CASSQGTYYGYTF TGTGCCAGCAGCCAGGGCACGTACTATGGCTACACCTTC few 13 TRBJ1-2 TRBV9 -
CASREGQRYEQYF TGTGCCAGCAGGGAGGGACAGCGCTACGAGCAGTACTTC - 13 TRBJ2-7 TRBV2 -
CASSPQGGGTDTQYF TGTGCCAGCAGCCCGCAGGGAGGGGGGACAGATACGCAGTATTTT many 15 TRBJ2-3 TRBV12-3/TRBV12-4 -
CASSPPWGQRPTFANTGELFF TGTGCCAGCAGCCCTCCCTGGGGACAGAGACCCACCTTCGCGAACACCGGGGAGCTGTTTTTT few 21 TRBJ2-2 TRBV7-9 TRBD1
CASSLGGGSYNEQFF TGTGCCAGCAGCTTAGGGGGCGGTTCCTACAATGAGCAGTTCTTC few 15 TRBJ2-1 TRBV7-2 -
CASPPLAGGLDTQYF TGTGCCAGCCCCCCACTAGCGGGGGGGCTGGATACGCAGTATTTT many 15 TRBJ2-3 TRBV28 TRBD2
CASNYTQGNTEAFF TGTGCCAGCAACTATACTCAGGGAAACACTGAAGCTTTCTTT - 14 TRBJ1-1 TRBV19 -
CASKGGGTGELFF TGTGCCAGCAAGGGAGGGGGTACCGGGGAGCTGTTTTTT - 13 TRBJ2-2 TRBV9 -
CASSYTGTGGVNTEAFF TGTGCCAGCAGTTACACCGGGACTGGGGGGGTGAACACTGAAGCTTTCTTT few 17 TRBJ1-1 TRBV6-5 -